Sequencing of this T cell receptor beta chain was carried out in a study of CD8+ T cells in alopecia areata. Study information: Twice a day, 5 to 10 mg of oral tofacitinib was administered to treated patients. Tofacitinib was given for 6 to 18 months, then stopped for 6 months.

Treatment meaning: oral pan-JAK inhibitor, 5-10 mg twice daily. CDR1 is KGHSH, CDR2 LQKENI, per germline. The CDR3 extends over 14 amino acids. The V end lost 3 bases, the J end lost 5 bases, and 14 bases lay between the germline ends. Reverse transcription of extracted RNA yielded cDNA, which provided the sequencing template. Assay: immunoSEQ multiplex PCR; the TCRdb copy retains only in-frame clones and omits some. The table records about 290,000 clones, 55% to 70% of them present only once. The specimen was CD4+ T cells sorted from blood, collected at week 24, from a patient treated with tofacitinib. This sequence joins TRBV18 and TRBJ2-7; possibly TRBD1 for D (5 bases). The TCR was taken from a human donor with alopecia areata. The CDR3, as DNA: TGTGCCAGCTCACCCAGGAATCAGGGCGACGAGCAGTACTTC. Protein product: CASSPRNQGDEQYF. Variable domain in full (rest from reference TRBV18 and TRBJ2-7): NAGVMQNPRHLVRRRGQEARLRCSPMKGHSHVYWYRQLPEEGLKFMVYLQKENIIDESGMPKERFSAEFPKEGPSILRIQQVVRGDSAAYFCASSPRNQGDEQYFGPGTRLTVT.